The T cell receptor beta chain described here comes from a study of T cell responses to AZD1222 COVID-19 vaccine. The study, taken as a whole, reports: Following two doses of AZD1222, Spike-specific TCR breadth and depth rose. Among the donors, most were white British and more were female, and clonal diversity was possibly underestimated. AZD1222 recipients seropositive at baseline numbered only six or seven.

Sequencing was performed with immunoSEQ multiplex PCR; in TCRdb, only in-frame clones are kept and a portion is missing. This sample has some 130,000 clones, with 70% to 90% found just once. As for this clone: The target antigen is unknown.

Germline CDR1 is LGHNA and CDR2 is YSLEER. The CDR3 covers 17 residues. V shed 0 bases and J 1 base; nucleotides not matched to a gene: 6. This receptor was identified in an adult in good health. Source: peripheral blood, taken on day 0 of AZD1222 vaccination. The genes are TRBV4-3 and TRBJ2-7; 10 positions match TRBD2. In DNA, the CDR3 is TGCGCCAGCAGCCAAGATTTGTGGACTAGCGGATCCTACGAGCAGTACTTC. This gives the protein CASSQDLWTSGSYEQYF.